The source of this TCR beta chain is a study of CD8+ T cells in alopecia areata. General study points: One nonresponder makes the tie between baseline CD8+ expansion and response uncertain. With tofacitinib ongoing, many expanded lesional clones persisted in both scalp and blood.

As the sequencing template, cDNA was produced by extracting RNA and reverse transcribing it. Libraries were prepared by immunoSEQ multiplex PCR; TCRdb keeps only in-frame clonotypes and omits some of them. The table lists about 74,000 clones, approximately 28% of them singletons. Treatment defined: oral pan-JAK inhibitor, 5-10 mg twice daily. Sorted populations comprised CD4+ and CD8+ T cells obtained from PBMCs. Germline V gene sequence: CDR1 SNHLY, CDR2 FYNNEI. The CDR3 spans 15 residues. The V end was cut by 3 bases, the J end by 5 bases, with 16 bases between. As to this clone: Its antigen is unidentified.

The sample in question was CD8+ T cells sorted from blood, obtained at week 4, from a patient treated with tofacitinib. This TCR derives from a human donor with alopecia areata. The chain combines TRBV2 with TRBJ2-5, with D possibly TRBD2 on 6 matching bases. The CDR3 DNA follows: TGTGCCAGCAGTGATCCCACCCTAGGAGGGGAGACCCAGTACTTC. Translating gives CASSDPTLGGETQYF.